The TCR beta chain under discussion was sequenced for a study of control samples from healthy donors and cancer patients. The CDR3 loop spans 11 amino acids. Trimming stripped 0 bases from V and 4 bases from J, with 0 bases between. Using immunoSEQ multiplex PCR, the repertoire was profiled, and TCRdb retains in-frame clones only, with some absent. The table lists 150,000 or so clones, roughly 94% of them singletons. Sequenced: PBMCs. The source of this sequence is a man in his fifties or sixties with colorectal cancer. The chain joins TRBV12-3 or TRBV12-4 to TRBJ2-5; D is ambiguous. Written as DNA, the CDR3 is TGTGCCAGCAGTTTAGCAGAGACCCAGTACTTC. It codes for CASSLAETQYF.